The T cell receptor (beta chain) described here comes from a study of blood T cells in healthy people across ages. V lost 7 bases to trimming and J lost 0 bases, with 14 bases between them. This CDR3 has 15 residues. Looked up from germline, CDR1 is SGHRS and CDR2 is YFSETQ. A sample-barcoded 5' primer and a J-beta primer mix were used in a second PCR of about 6 to 12 cycles. Each cDNA molecule, via a template-switch adaptor with 12 random nucleotides, was tagged. TCRdb re-called the 5' RACE reads with MiXCR, one entry per CDR3 protein. The repertoire holds about 800,000 distinct CDR3 sequences, with 20% to 30% as singletons. This clonotype was seen a handful of times. These data also formed part of another study, on T cells of mothers and their children. This second report adds: Sequencing returned over 9 million TCR beta CDR3 reads per mother and around 3 million per child.

Material: blood. This receptor was identified in a boy younger than 18 in good health. The chain couples TRBV5-1 to TRBJ1-3; tentative D call: TRBD1 (5 bases). CDR3 protein: CASLGLLSSGNTIYF. The CDR3 DNA is TGCGCCAGCTTGGGACTCCTGAGCTCTGGAAACACCATATATTTT.